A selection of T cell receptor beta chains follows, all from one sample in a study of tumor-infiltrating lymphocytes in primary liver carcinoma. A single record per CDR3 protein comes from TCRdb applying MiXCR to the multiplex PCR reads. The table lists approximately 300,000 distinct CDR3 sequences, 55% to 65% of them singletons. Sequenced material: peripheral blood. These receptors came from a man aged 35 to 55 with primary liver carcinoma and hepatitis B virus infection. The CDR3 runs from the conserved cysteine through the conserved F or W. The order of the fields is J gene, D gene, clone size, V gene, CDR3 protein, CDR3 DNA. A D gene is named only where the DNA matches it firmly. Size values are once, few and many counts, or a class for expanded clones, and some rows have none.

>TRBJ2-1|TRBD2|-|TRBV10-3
CAIRGSLAGATYNEQFF
TGCGCCATCAGAGGTTCGCTAGCGGGAGCGACGTACAATGAGCAGTTCTTC
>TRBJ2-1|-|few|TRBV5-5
CASSFQDSSYNEQFF
TGTGCCAGCAGCTTCCAGGACAGCTCCTACAATGAGCAGTTCTTC
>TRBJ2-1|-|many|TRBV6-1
CASTVDSGSYNEQFF
TGTGCCAGCACGGTAGACTCAGGGTCCTACAATGAGCAGTTCTTC
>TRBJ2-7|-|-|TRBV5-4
CASSLGQSGYEQYF
TGTGCCAGCAGCTTAGGACAGAGTGGCTACGAGCAGTATTTC
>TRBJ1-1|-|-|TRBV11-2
CASSLVADPNTEAFF
TGTGCCAGCAGTTTAGTGGCCGATCCGAACACTGAAGCTTTCTTT
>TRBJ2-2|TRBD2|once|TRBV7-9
CAISSPGLAGVPGELFF
TGTGCCATCAGCTCACCCGGACTAGCGGGTGTGCCCGGGGAGCTGTTTTTT
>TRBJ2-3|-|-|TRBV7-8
CASWGVDEDTQYF
TGTGCCAGCTGGGGGGTGGACGAGGATACGCAGTATTTT
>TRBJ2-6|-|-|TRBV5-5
CASSLVLLSGANVLTF
TGTGCCAGCAGCTTGGTGCTGCTCTCTGGGGCCAACGTCCTGACTTTC
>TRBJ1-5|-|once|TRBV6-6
CTSSYGPAGPQHF
TGTACCAGCAGTTACGGGCCCGCAGGTCCCCAGCATTTT
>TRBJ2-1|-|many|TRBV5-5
CASSLIDYNEQFF
TGTGCCAGCAGCTTGATCGACTACAATGAGCAGTTCTTC
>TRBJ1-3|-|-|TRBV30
CGWSVTGNTIYF
TGTGGCTGGAGTGTAACAGGAAACACCATATATTTT
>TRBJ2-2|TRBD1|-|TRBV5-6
CVSSLTPGQGNTGVLFF
TGTGTCAGCAGCCTCACCCCGGGACAGGGTAACACCGGGGTGCTGTTTTTT
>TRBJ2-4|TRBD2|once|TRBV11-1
CASRFPGTSGTNNIHYF
TGTGCCAGCCGCTTTCCCGGGACTAGCGGGACCAATAACATTCACTACTTC
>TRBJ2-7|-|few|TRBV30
CAWSPLAPQHEQYF
TGTGCCTGGAGTCCCCTGGCCCCGCAGCACGAGCAGTACTTC
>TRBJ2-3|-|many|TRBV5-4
CASSKRDKADTQYF
TGTGCCAGCAGCAAAAGGGACAAAGCAGATACGCAGTATTTT
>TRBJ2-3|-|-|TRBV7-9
CASSSDRRTDTQYF
TGTGCCAGCAGTTCCGACAGGCGCACAGATACGCAGTATTTT
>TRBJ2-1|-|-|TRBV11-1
CASSPSTDWDNEQFF
TGTGCCAGCAGCCCCAGTACAGACTGGGACAATGAGCAGTTCTTC
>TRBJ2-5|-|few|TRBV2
CASSVGLQETQYF
TGTGCCAGCAGTGTAGGCCTTCAAGAGACCCAGTACTTC
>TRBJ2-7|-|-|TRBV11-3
CASSLDWASAEQYF
TGTGCAAGCAGCTTAGATTGGGCTAGCGCCGAGCAGTACTTC
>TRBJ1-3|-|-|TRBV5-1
CASSPSPDRRRGNTIYF
TGCGCCAGCAGCCCGAGTCCTGACAGGCGTCGGGGAAACACCATATATTTT
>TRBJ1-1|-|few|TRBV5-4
CASSLAGRGTEAFF
TGTGCCAGCAGCTTGGCAGGGAGGGGCACTGAAGCTTTCTTT
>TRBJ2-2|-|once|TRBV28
CASSSRTGTTGEFFF
TGTGCCAGCAGTTCCAGGACAGGGACTACCGGGGAGTTTTTTTTT
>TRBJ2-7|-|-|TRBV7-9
CASSLAGMNYEQYF
TGTGCCAGCAGCTTAGCCGGGATGAATTACGAGCAGTACTTC
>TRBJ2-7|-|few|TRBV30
CAWSEGLHEQYF
TGTGCCTGGAGTGAGGGTCTCCACGAGCAGTACTTC
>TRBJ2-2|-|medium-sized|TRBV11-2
CASSLIARGGELFF
TGTGCCAGCAGCTTAATAGCGAGGGGCGGGGAGCTGTTTTTT
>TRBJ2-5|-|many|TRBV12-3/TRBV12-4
CASSSQRVGETQYF
TGTGCCAGCAGTTCCCAAAGGGTGGGGGAGACCCAGTACTTC
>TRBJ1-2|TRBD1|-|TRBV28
CASSSGGAGYGYTF
TGTGCCAGCAGTTCAGGGGGCGCCGGCTATGGCTACACCTTC
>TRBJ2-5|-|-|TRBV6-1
CASSPDRGDTQYF
TGTGCCAGTAGTCCGGACAGAGGGGATACCCAGTACTTC
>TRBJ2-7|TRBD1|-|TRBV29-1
CNVRAQTGTYEQYF
TGCAACGTCCGCGCCCAGACAGGGACCTACGAGCAGTACTTC
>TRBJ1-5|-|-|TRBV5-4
CASSLGSSGPQHF
TGTGCCAGCAGCTTAGGGTCTAGTGGACCCCAGCATTTT
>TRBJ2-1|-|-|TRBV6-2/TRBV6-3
CASSYLGSSYNEQFF
TGTGCCAGCAGTTACCTAGGGAGCTCCTACAATGAGCAGTTCTTC
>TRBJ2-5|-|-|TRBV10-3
CAISSQRTEETQYF
TGTGCCATCAGTTCCCAAAGGACGGAAGAGACCCAGTACTTC
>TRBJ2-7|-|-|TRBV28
CASSFTGEAEYF
TGTGCCAGCAGTTTCACAGGGGAGGCGGAGTACTTC
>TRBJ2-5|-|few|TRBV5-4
CASATNSQETQYF
TGTGCCAGCGCCACAAACTCCCAAGAGACCCAGTACTTC
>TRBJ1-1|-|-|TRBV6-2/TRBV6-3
CVTLPDRDGGTEAFF
TGTGTCACCCTTCCTGACCGGGACGGAGGTACTGAAGCTTTCTTT
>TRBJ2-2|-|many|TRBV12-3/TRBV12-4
CASSLFGGTNTGELFF
TGTGCCAGCAGTTTATTCGGCGGGACGAACACCGGGGAGCTGTTTTTT
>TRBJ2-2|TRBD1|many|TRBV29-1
CSTVDRVNTGELFF
TGCAGCACTGTGGACAGGGTGAACACCGGGGAGCTGTTTTTT
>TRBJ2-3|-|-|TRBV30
CAWSVRGRDTQYF
TGTGCCTGGAGTGTAAGAGGGAGAGATACGCAGTATTTT
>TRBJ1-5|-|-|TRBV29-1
CSIVGQINQPQHF
TGCAGTATTGTCGGACAAATCAATCAGCCCCAGCATTTT
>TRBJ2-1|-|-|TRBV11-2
CASSLYRRLGEQFF
TGTGCCAGTAGCTTATATAGAAGGCTGGGTGAGCAGTTCTTC
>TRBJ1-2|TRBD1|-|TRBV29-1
CSVAPCLQGAFGYTF
TGCAGCGTGGCTCCCTGCCTACAGGGGGCTTTTGGCTACACCTTC
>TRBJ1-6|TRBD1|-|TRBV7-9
CASSPGTVGSPLHF
TGTGCCAGCAGCCCCGGGACAGTTGGTTCACCCCTCCACTTT
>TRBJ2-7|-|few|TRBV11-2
CASSWGWDSYEQYF
TGTGCCAGCAGCTGGGGTTGGGACTCCTACGAGCAGTACTTC
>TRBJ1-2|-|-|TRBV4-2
CVSSALEGNYGYTF
TGTGTCAGCAGTGCCCTTGAAGGGAACTATGGCTACACCTTC
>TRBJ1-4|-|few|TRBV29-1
CSVGAGVNEKLFF
TGCAGCGTGGGGGCGGGCGTTAATGAAAAACTGTTTTTT
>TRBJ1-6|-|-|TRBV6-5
CASNYRTSNSPLHF
TGTGCCAGCAATTACCGGACATCTAATTCACCCCTCCACTTT
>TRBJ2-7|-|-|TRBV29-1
CNAMTSGTGNPYEQYF
TGCAACGCCATGACATCTGGGACCGGCAATCCCTACGAACAGTATTTC
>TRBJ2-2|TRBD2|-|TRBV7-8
CASSLREMAGGLNTGELFF
TGTGCCAGCAGCTTAAGGGAAATGGCGGGAGGATTGAACACCGGGGAGCTGTTTTTT
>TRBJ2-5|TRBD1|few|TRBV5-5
CASSLGARDRQETQYF
TGTGCCAGCAGCTTAGGAGCCCGGGACAGACAAGAGACCCAGTACTTC
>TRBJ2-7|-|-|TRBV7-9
CASSLDTRWSYEQYF
TGTGCCAGCAGCTTAGATACACGGTGGTCGTACGAGCAGTACTTC